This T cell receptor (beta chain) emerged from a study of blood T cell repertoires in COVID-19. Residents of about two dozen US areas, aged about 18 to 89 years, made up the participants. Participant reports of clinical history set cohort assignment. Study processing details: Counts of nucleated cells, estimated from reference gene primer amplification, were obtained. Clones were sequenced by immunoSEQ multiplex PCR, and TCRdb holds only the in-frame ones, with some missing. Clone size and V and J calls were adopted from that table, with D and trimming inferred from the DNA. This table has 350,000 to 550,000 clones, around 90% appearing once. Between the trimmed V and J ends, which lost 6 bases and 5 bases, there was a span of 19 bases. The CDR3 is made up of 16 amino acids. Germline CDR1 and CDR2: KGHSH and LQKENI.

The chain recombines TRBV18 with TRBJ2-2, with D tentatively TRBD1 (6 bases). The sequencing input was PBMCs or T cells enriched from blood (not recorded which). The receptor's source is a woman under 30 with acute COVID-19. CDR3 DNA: TGTGCCAGCTCGGCTTCCGGGACAACGGGGACCGGGGAGCTGTTTTTT. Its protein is CASSASGTTGTGELFF.